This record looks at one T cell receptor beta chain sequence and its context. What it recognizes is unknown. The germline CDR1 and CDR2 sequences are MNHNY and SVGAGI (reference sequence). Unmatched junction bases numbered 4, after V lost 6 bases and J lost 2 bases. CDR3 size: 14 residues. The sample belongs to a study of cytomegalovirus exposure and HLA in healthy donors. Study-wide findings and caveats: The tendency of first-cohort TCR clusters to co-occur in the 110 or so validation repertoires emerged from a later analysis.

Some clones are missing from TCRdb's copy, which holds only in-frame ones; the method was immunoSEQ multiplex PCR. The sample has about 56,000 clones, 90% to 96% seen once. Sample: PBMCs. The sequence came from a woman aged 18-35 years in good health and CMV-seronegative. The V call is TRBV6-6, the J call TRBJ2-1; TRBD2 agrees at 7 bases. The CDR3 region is CASRSLAPYNEQFF. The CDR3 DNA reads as TGTGCCAGCAGGTCACTAGCGCCCTACAATGAGCAGTTCTTC.